The subject of this entry is one T cell receptor beta chain. The antigen is not known. The sample is drawn from a study of CD8+CD57+ T cells in acquired aplastic anemia. At the level of the study: The study obtained an average of 3.2 ug of DNA from sorted CD4+ and CD8+ cells. Study findings and constraints: Patients and controls shared under 35 CD8+ CDR3 sequences, which appeared highly expressed in patients and within their immunodominant clones.

Researchers used genomic DNA as the template to profile TCR beta VDJ and CDR3. TCRdb re-called the reads through MiXCR, storing one row per CDR3 protein. The sample includes 150,000 to 200,000 distinct CDR3 sequences, around half of them seen just once. Trimming shortened V by 5 bases and J by 8 bases, and 16 bases separated the two germline ends. The V gene's germline CDR1 is SGHAT and CDR2 FQNNGV. This CDR3 contains 14 residues. Selection for sequencing was limited to patients who had shown CD8+CD57+ cell expansion by flow cytometry. Sample: sorted CD4+, CD8+, or CD8+CD57+ T cells (not recorded which) from PBMCs. The sequence derives from a human donor with aplastic anemia. The V and J genes are TRBV11-2 and TRBJ1-3; D is uncertain. This CDR3 is CASSRTIGVDTIYF. DNA for the CDR3: TGTGCCAGCAGCCGTACAATCGGGGTAGACACCATATATTTT.